One T cell receptor beta chain is described in this entry. Its specific antigen is unknown. No quality values exist for individual bases; no much larger clone is one base distant. The data derive from a study of beta chain features in type 1 diabetes (dated by TCRdb to between 2017 and 2018). Study-wide context: Mean age, gender distribution, total cell number and subset yield were not different between patients and healthy donors. A total of just under 110,000,000 sorted cells were examined across all samples, and RNA yield correlated strongly with the number of cells per subset. The study compared TCRB repertoires of sorted circulating CD4+ T cell subsets between recently diagnosed type 1 diabetes patients and matched healthy donors. Regulatory and stem cell-like memory subsets were obtained from only 8 patients and roughly 8 healthy donors, while naive and central memory subsets were obtained from all 30 or so donors.

The paper as a whole reports these results and caveats: Because small numbers of individuals were included in the HLA sub-analyses, any influence of HLA type on TCRB rearrangement was left unresolved. Because cDNA rather than genomic DNA was sequenced, highly expressing activated cells could have been over-represented, although no difference in activation and CD3 levels was found between groups. Shorter templates might have been favored by PCR, but patient and control samples were amplified and corrected together, so both groups would have been affected equally by any skew. Naive, central memory and regulatory TCRB repertoires appeared to be more similar among patients than among healthy donors. Patients with type 1 diabetes made fewer insertions and deleted more nucleotides at VDJ recombination sites, implying thymic rearrangement abnormalities. In all four CD4+ subsets, TCRB CDR3 length was moderately but significantly shorter in type 1 diabetes patients.

The High Capacity cDNA Reverse Transcription Kit was used to reverse transcribe all of the isolated RNA, meaning that expressed TCRB transcripts were what got sequenced. Deep immunoSEQ sequencing was performed on naive, central memory and regulatory T cell samples, with an average of around 3.5 million total reads per sample. Sorted cells were lysed in RLT buffer, and RNA was extracted using DNase-treated RNeasy Micro or Mini kits according to cell number. Each cell subset was processed on its own to prevent cross-contamination, while patient and healthy donor samples were processed together. TCRB sequences were amplified from cDNA with the immunoSEQ multiplex PCR, producing 87-bp fragments spanning the CDR3 region. The amplicons were sequenced using the Illumina HiSeq platform. In the original analysis: PCR bias was computationally corrected using synthetic template baselines, reads within Hamming distance 2 were collapsed, and singletons that could not be merged were discarded. Reads were aligned against IMGT to assign V, D and J genes, CDR3 length and insertions or deletions at six rearrangement sites. Within each subset, clonotype counts were normalized to the number of sorted cells before true diversity and Gini coefficients were calculated with the tcR R package. The overlap coefficient, calculated on TCRB nucleotide sequences, was used to measure repertoire sharing. Out-of-frame TCRB sequences from naive cells were analyzed as a proxy for the pre-selection repertoire. TCRdb carries this immuneACCESS record with in-frame sequences only. Its versions omit some clonotypes, under half of them owing to an unresolved V gene in the studies checked, with the rest unexplained. The V and J calls and clone size are taken from that table; D and trimming were inferred from the DNA. The sample table contains 300,000 to 450,000 clones; only one count was recorded for around 13% of them. The top ten constitute roughly 0.017% of the sample.

The CDR3 contains 13 residues, cysteine and phenylalanine counted. Only the CDR3 DNA is retained, 39 bases long and in frame from the first base. CDR1 and CDR2, looked up from the germline V gene (reference sequence), are MNHNY and SVGAGI. V lost 6 bases and J lost 2 bases; the stretch between them is 11 bases long. Each donor gave one peripheral blood draw, averaging about 120 mL, which was collected into heparinised tubes. Naive, central memory, regulatory and stem cell-like memory CD4+ T cells were sorted on a BD FACSAria II using a panel including CD45RO, CCR7, CD25, CD127, CD95 and CD27. Purity was above 95% for every sorted population. Right away, PBMCs were isolated by Lymphoprep density gradient centrifugation and were stained directly, with no culture step. So that batch effects would be minimized, each experiment stained and sorted samples in pairs, pairing one healthy donor with one patient.

Sequenced sample: naive CD4+ T cells from blood. According to the study, the label for this sample's cell subset or site signals: true naive CD4+ T cells. The receptor comes from a man between 18 and 29 years old in good health. The chain is encoded by TRBV6-6 joined to TRBJ2-7, with TRBD1 tentatively as D gene (5 bases match). The nucleotides read TGTGCCAGCAGCCTAGACAGTCCCTACGAGCAGTACTTC. Its product reads: CASSLDSPYEQYF.